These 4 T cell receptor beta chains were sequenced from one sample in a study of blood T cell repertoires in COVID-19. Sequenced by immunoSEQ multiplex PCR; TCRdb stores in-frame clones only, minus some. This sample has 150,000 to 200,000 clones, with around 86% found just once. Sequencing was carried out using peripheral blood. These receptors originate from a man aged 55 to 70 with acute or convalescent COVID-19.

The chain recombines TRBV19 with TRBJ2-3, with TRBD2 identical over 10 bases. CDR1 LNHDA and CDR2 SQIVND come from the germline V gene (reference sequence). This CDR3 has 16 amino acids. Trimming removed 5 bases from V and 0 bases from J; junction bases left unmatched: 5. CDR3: CASSLGLAASTDTQYF. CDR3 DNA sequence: TGTGCCAGTAGTCTCGGACTAGCGGCTAGCACAGATACGCAGTATTTT.

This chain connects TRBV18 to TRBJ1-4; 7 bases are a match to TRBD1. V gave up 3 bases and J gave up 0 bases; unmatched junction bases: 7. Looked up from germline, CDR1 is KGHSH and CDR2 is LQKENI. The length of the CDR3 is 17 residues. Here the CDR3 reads CASSPSRDSATNEKLFF. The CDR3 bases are TGTGCCAGCTCACCGTCCCGGGACAGTGCAACTAATGAAAAACTGTTTTTT.

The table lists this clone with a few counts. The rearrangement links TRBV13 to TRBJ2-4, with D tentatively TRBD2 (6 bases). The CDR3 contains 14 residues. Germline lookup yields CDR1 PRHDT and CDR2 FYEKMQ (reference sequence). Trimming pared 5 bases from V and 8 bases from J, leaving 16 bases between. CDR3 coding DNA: TGTGCCAGCAGCCGGAGGGGTGTCGGGCACATTCAGTACTTC. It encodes CASSRRGVGHIQYF. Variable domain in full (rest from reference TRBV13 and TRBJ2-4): AAGVIQSPRHLIKEKRETATLKCYPIPRHDTVYWYQQGPGQDPQFLISFYEKMQSDKGSIPDRFSAQQFSDYHSELNMSSLELGDSALYFCASSRRGVGHIQYFGAGTRLSVL.

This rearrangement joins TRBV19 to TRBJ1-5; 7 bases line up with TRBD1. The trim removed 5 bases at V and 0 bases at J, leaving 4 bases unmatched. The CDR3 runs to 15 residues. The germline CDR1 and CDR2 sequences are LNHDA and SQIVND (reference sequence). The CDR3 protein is CASSSTGISNQPQHF. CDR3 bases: TGTGCCAGTAGTTCGACAGGGATTAGCAATCAGCCCCAGCATTTT.